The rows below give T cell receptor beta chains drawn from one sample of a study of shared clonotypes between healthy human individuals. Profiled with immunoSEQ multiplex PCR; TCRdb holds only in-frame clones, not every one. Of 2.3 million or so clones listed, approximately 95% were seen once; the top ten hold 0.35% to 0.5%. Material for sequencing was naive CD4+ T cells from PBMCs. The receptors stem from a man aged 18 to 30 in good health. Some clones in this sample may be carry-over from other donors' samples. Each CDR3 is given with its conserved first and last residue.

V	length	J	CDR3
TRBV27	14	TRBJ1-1	CASAILGRNTEAFF
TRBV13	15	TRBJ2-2	CASRPGVARTGELFF
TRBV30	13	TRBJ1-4	CAGRAGAREKLFF
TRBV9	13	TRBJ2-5	CASSPHVAETQYF
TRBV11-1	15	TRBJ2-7	CASSPNGQGTYEQYF
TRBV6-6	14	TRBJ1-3	CASSRPDSGNTIYF
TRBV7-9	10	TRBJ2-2	CATGPGELFF
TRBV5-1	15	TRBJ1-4	CASSFTTGSNEKLFF
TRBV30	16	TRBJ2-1	CAWIRRGGGVDNEQFF
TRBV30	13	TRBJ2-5	CAWSLTSGSLGYF
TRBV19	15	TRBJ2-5	CASSAASGSPETQYF
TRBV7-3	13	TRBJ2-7	CASSPGPEAEQYF
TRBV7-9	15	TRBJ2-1	CASSPGTSGTNEQFF
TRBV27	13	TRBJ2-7	CASMAQTLREQYF
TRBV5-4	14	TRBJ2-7	CASSPSGSSYEQYF
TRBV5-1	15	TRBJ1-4	CASSLETGMYEKLFF
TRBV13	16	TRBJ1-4	CASSPRDRGKIEKLFF
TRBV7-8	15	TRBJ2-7	CASSPTRRGPEEQYF
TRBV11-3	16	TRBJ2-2	CASSLGVSPNTGELFF
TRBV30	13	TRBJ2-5	CAWVGLAPETQYF
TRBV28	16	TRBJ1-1	CASSSKGSRGATEAFF
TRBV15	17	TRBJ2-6	CATSRDWRSSGANVLTF
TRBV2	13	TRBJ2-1	CASSRTGRNEQFF
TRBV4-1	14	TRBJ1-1	CASSHGGSWTEAFF
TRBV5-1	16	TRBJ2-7	CASSLRARGSSYEQYF
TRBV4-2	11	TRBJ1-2	CASSPYGGYTF
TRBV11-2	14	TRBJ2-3	CASSLEGSTDTQYF
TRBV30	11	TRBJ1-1	CAWSVGTEAFF
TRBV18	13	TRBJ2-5	CASSPPAQETQYF
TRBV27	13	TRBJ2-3	CASRSYSTDTQYF
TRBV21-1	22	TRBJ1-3	CASSKTCQDIGPPGGSGNTIYF
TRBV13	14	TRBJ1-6	CASSPQVGESPLHF
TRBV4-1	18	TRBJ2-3	CASSQVIVLAGREDTQYF
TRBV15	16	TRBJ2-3	CATSRARDSGTDTQYF
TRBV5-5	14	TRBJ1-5	CASSPGQGGQPQHF
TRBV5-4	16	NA	CASSSAGAGGRGEQYF
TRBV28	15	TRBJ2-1	CASSSPGLGYNEQFF
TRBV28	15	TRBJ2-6	CASSLGARGANVLTF
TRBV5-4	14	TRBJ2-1	CASSRPTDRNEQFF
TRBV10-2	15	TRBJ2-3	CASSPSGNRADTQYF
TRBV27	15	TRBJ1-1	CASSSGPRMNTEAFF
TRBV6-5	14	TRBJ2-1	CASRRRDRNNEQFF
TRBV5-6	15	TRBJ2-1	CASSFSPGAYNEQFF
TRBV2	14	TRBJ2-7	CASRRDSSSYEQYF
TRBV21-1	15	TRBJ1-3	CASSRRRSSGNTIYF